This T cell receptor (beta chain) appears in the sequencing data of a study of PD-L1 blockade in urothelial cancer. Whole-study context: Atezolizumab therapy began for patients in the mid-2010s, dosed at 1,200 mg intravenously every 3 weeks. Across blood samples, T cells had a median count of around 140,000.

Time point noted: pretreatment peripheral blood. Individual patients had between 1 and 8 samples, taken pretreatment and on-treatment. PCRs each included synthetic TCR analog templates spiked in. Clones were read by immunoSEQ multiplex PCR, and TCRdb kept only the in-frame ones, dropping some. This repertoire shows around 130,000 clones, 65% to 85% found once; its top ten account for 2.5% to 4%. This CDR3 has 16 amino acids. The V and J ends lost 0 bases and 4 bases respectively, with 17 bases between them. The germline V gene encodes CDR1 SGDLS and CDR2 YYNGEE. The chain links TRBV9 to TRBJ2-7; possibly TRBD2 for D (6 bases). The sequence was obtained from a man aged 45-65 years with urothelial cancer. The material was PBMCs, obtained around atezolizumab (anti-PD-L1) treatment. This CDR3 reads CASSVEGGSGWYEQYF. In DNA, the CDR3 is TGTGCCAGCAGCGTAGAGGGTGGGAGCGGGTGGTACGAGCAGTACTTC.